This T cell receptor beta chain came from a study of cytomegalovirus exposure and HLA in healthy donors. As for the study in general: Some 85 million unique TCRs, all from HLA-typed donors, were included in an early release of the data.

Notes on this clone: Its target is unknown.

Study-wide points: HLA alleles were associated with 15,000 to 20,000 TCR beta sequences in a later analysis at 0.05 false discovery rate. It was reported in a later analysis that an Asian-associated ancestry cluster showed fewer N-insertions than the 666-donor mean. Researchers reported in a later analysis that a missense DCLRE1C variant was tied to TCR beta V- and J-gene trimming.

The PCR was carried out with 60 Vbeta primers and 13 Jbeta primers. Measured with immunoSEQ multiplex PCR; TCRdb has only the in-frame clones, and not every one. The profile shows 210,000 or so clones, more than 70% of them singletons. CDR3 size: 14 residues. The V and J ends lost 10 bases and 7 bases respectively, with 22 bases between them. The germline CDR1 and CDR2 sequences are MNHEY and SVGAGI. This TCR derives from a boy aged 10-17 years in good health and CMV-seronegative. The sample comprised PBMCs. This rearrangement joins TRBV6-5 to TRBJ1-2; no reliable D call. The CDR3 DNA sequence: TGTGCCACTATGAATCCCGACCGAAGGAGTGGCTACACCTTC. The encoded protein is CATMNPDRRSGYTF.